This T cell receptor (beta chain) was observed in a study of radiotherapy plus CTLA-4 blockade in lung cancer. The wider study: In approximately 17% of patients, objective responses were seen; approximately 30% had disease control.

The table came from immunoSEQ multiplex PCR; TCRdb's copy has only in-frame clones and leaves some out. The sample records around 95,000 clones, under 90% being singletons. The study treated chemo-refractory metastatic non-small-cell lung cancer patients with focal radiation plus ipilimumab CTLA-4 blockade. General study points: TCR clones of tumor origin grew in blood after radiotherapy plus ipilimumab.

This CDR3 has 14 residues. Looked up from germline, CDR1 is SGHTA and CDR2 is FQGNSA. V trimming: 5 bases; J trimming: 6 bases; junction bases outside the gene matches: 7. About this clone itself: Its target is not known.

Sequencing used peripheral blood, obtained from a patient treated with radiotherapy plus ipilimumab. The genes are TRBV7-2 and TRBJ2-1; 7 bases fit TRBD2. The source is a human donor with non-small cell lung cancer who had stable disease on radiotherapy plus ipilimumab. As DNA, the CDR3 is TGTGCCAGCAGCCTCGGGACGGGAGGCAATGAGCAGTTCTTC. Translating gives CASSLGTGGNEQFF.